The sequence of this TCR beta chain was determined in a study of T cells in Graves' hyperthyroidism and ophthalmopathy. Study in general: Before treatment of any kind, peripheral blood was taken at initial diagnosis. Notes on the study in general: Among thyroid clonotypes expanded above 0.001, most also appeared in blood.

It was RNA transcripts that yielded the amplified TCR beta CDR3 regions. First-round RT-PCR with HTBI primers amplified the TCR CDR3 region. TCRdb recomputed calls from the multiplex PCR reads with MiXCR, one row per CDR3 protein. Of about 640,000 distinct CDR3 sequences in the sample, approximately 15% were seen once. In germline, CDR1 is SGHRS, CDR2 YFSETQ. CDR3 length equals 16 residues. With 4 bases clipped from V and 5 bases from J, the junction kept 9 bases outside the gene matches. In its sample, this clonotype was seen many times. What it recognizes is unknown. V is TRBV5-1 and J is TRBJ2-1; 10 bases fit TRBD2. Input material: blood. The TCR originated in a woman between 50 and 59 years old with Graves' ophthalmopathy. The CDR3 region has the DNA TGCGCCAGCAGCAAATTAGCGGGAGGACTAAACAATGAGCAGTTCTTC. Amino acids: CASSKLAGGLNNEQFF.